The following is a T cell receptor (beta chain) sequence with its context. Its antigen is unidentified. The data were taken from a study of OX40 agonist ivuxolimab in advanced cancers. Study as a whole: Eligibility admitted prior anti-PD-1, anti-PD-L1 or anti-CTLA-4 therapy; about 40% had some. Study conclusions and caveats: Relative to CD4+ cells, CD8+ T cells on average had more expanded clones. Researchers did not determine the expanded peripheral T cells' antigen specificity. Both blood CD4+ and CD8+ T cells showed clonal growth by week 6 at 0.1 to 3.0 mg/kg.

TCRdb's table, derived via immunoSEQ multiplex PCR, lists solely in-frame clones and lacks some. The sample contains 45,000 to 70,000 clones, around 84% of which appear only once. The V gene's germline CDR1 is SGDLS and CDR2 YYNGEE. This CDR3 region has 16 residues. V lost 3 bases to trimming and J lost 4 bases; unmatched junction nucleotides: 4. The receptor was isolated from an adult with an advanced solid tumor such as melanoma, head and neck, liver or kidney cancer. This chain connects TRBV9 to TRBJ2-1; 13 positions match TRBD2. Sequencing was performed on CD4+ or CD8+ T cells sorted from blood, taken in a trial of the OX40 agonist ivuxolimab. The CDR3: CASSGTSGGLYNEQFF. For the CDR3, the DNA is TGTGCCAGCAGCGGGACTAGCGGGGGACTATACAATGAGCAGTTCTTC. The full variable domain, in which reference TRBV9 and TRBJ2-1 provide the parts outside the CDR3, is DSGVTQTPKHLITATGQRVTLRCSPRSGDLSVYWYQQSLDQGLQFLIQYYNGEERAKGNILERFSAQQFPDLHSELNLSSLELGDSALYFCASSGTSGGLYNEQFFGPGTRLTVL.